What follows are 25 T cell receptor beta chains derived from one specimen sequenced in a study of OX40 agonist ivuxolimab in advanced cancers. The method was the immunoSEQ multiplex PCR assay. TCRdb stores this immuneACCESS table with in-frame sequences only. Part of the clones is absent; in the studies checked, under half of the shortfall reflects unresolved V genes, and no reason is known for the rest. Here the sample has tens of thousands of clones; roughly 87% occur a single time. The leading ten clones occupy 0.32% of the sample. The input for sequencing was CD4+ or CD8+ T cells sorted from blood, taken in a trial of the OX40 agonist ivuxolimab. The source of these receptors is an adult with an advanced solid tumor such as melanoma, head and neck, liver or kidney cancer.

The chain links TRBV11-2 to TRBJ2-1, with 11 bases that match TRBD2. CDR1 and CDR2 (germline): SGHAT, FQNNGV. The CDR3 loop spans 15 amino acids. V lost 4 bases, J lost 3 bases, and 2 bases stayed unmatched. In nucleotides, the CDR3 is TGTGCCAGCAGCTCCGGGACTAGCGGCTACAATGAGCAGTTCTTC. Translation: CASSSGTSGYNEQFF.

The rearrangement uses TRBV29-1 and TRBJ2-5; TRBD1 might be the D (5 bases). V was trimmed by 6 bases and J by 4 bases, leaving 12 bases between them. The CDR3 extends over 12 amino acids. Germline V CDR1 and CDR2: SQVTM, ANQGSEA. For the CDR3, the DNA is TGCAGCGTCGGCAGGGATGGAGAGACCCAGTACTTC. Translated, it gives CSVGRDGETQYF.

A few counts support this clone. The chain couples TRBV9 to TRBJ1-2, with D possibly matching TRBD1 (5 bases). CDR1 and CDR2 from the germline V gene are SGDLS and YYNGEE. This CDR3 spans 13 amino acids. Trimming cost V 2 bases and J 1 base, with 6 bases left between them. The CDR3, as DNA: TGTGCCAGCAGCGTCAGGGATAACTATGGCTACACCTTC. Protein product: CASSVRDNYGYTF.

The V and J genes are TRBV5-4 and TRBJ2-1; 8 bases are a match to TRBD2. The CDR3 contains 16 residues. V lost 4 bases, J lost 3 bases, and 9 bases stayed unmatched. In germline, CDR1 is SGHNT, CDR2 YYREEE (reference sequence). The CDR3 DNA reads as TGTGCCAGCAGCGTATTCACACTAGCGGACTACAATGAGCAGTTCTTC. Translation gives CASSVFTLADYNEQFF.

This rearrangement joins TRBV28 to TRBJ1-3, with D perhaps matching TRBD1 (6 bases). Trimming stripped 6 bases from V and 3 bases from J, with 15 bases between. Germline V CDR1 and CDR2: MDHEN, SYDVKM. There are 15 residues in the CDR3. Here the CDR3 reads CASSPDRRLGNTIYF. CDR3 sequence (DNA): TGTGCCAGCAGCCCCGACAGGCGGCTTGGAAACACCATATATTTT. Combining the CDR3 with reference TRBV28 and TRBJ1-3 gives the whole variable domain DVKVTQSSRYLVKRTGEKVFLECVQDMDHENMFWYRQDPGLGLRLIYFSYDVKMKEKGDIPEGYSVSREKKERFSLILESASTNQTSMYLCASSPDRRLGNTIYFGEGSWLTVV.

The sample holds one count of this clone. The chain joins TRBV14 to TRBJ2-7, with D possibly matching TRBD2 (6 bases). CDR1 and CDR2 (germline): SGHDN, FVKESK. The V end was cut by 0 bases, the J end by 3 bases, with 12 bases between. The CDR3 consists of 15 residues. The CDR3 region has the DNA TGTGCCAGCAGCCAAGATCTTCGGGGGAGCTACGAGCAGTACTTC. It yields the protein CASSQDLRGSYEQYF.

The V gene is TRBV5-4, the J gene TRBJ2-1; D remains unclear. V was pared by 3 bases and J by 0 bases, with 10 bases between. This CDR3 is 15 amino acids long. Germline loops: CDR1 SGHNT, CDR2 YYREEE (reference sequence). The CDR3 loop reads CASSYTANSYNEQFF. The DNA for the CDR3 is TGTGCCAGCAGCTATACAGCCAACTCCTACAATGAGCAGTTCTTC.

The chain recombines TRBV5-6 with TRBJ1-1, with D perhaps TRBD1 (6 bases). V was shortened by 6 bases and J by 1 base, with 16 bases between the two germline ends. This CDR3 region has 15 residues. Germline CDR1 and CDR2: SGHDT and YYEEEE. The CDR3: CASTPGGRGNTEAFF. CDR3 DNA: TGTGCCAGCACCCCGGGGGGCAGGGGGAACACTGAAGCTTTCTTT.

CDR3 residues: CASSLKGRGTEAFF. The CDR3 DNA reads as TGTGCCAGCAGCTTAAAGGGACGGGGAACTGAAGCTTTCTTT. The chain carries TRBV2 and TRBJ1-1, with TRBD1 as a possible D gene (5 bases). CDR1 and CDR2 (germline): SNHLY, FYNNEI. The CDR3 is 14 amino acids. V dropped 6 bases and J dropped 5 bases, with 16 bases sitting between them.

The CDR3: CARRGVGNKDNEQFF. Here the CDR3 DNA reads TGTGCCAGAAGAGGAGTAGGGAATAAGGACAATGAGCAGTTCTTC. The chain has TRBV6-4 and TRBJ2-1; D call uncertain. Trimming left V 9 bases short and J 5 bases short, with 20 bases between. The CDR3 runs to 15 residues. Germline values: CDR1 MRHNA, CDR2 SNTAGT.

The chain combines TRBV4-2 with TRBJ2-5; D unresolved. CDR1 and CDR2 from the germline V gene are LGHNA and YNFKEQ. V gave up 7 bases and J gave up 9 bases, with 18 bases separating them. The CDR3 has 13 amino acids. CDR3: CASTRRRLWAQYF. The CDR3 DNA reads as TGTGCCAGCACCCGCAGGCGCCTTTGGGCCCAGTACTTC.

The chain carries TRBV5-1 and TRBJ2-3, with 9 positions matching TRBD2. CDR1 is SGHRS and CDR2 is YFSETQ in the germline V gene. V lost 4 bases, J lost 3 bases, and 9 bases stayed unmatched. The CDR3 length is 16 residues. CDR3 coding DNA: TGCGCCAGCAGCCTGGGTAGCGGGGGTAGGACAGATACGCAGTATTTT. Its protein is CASSLGSGGRTDTQYF.

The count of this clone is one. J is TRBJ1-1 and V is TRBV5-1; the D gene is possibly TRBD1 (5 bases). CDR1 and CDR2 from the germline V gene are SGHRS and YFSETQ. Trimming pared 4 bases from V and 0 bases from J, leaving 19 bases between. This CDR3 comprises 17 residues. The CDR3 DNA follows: TGCGCCAGCAGCCTCAGGGTGAATCGGGCGGTGAACACTGAAGCTTTCTTT. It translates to CASSLRVNRAVNTEAFF.

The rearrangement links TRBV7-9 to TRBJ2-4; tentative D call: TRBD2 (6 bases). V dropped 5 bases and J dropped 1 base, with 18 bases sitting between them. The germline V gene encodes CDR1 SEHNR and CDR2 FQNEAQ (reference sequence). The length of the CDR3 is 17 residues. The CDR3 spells CASSPKDLRGAKNIQYF. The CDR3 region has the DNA TGTGCCAGCAGCCCCAAGGACCTCCGGGGGGCCAAAAACATTCAGTACTTC. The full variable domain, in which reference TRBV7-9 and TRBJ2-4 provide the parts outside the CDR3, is DTGVSQNPRHKITKRGQNVTFRCDPISEHNRLYWYRQTLGQGPEFLTYFQNEAQLEKSRLLSDRFSAERPKGSFSTLEIQRTEQGDSAMYLCASSPKDLRGAKNIQYFGAGTRLSVL.

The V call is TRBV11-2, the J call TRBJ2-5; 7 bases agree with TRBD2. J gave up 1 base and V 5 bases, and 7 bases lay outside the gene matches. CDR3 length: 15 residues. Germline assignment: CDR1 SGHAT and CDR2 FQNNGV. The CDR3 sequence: CASSPTGLIQETQYF. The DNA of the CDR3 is TGTGCCAGCAGCCCCACGGGACTAATCCAAGAGACCCAGTACTTC.

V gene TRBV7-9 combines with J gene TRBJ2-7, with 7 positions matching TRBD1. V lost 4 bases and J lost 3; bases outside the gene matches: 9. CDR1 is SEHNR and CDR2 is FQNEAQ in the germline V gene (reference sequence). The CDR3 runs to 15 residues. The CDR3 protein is CASSSLTGKFYEQYF. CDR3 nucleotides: TGTGCCAGCAGCTCCTTGACAGGGAAATTCTACGAGCAGTACTTC. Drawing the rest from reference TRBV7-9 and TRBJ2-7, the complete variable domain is DTGVSQNPRHKITKRGQNVTFRCDPISEHNRLYWYRQTLGQGPEFLTYFQNEAQLEKSRLLSDRFSAERPKGSFSTLEIQRTEQGDSAMYLCASSSLTGKFYEQYFGPGTRLTVT.

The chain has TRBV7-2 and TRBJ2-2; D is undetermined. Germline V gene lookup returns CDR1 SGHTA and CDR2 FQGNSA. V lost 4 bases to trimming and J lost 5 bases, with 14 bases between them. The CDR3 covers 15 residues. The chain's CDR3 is CASSSRNGRTGELFF. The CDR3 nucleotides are TGTGCCAGCAGCTCCCGGAACGGGCGGACCGGGGAGCTGTTTTTT.

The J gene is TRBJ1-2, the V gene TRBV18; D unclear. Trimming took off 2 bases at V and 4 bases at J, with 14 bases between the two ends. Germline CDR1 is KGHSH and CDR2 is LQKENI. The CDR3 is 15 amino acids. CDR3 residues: CASSPNWAGIYGYTF. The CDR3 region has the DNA TGTGCCAGCTCACCAAACTGGGCGGGAATCTATGGCTACACCTTC.

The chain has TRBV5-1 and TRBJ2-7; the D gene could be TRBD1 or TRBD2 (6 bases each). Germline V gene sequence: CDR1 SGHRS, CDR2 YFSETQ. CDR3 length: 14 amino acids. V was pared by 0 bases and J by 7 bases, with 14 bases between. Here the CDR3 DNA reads TGCGCCAGCAGCTTGGGACAGGCCGCGGGGGAGCAGTACTTC. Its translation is CASSLGQAAGEQYF. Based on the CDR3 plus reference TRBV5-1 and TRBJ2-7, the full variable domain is KAGVTQTPRYLIKTRGQQVTLSCSPISGHRSVSWYQQTPGQGLQFLFEYFSETQRNKGNFPGRFSGRQFSNSRSEMNVSTLELGDSALYLCASSLGQAAGEQYFGPGTRLTVT.

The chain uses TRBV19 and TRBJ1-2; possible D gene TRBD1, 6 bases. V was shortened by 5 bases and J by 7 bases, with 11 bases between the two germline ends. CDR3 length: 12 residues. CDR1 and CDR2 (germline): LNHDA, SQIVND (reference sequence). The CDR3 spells CASSPQGGGYTF. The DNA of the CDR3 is TGTGCCAGTAGTCCACAGGGTGGTGGCTACACCTTC.

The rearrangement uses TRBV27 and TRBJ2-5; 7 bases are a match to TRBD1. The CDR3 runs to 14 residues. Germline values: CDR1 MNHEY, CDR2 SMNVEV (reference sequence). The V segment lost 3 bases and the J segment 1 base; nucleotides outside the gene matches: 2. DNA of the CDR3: TGTGCCAGCAGTTTGACAGGGTTCCAAGAGACCCAGTACTTC. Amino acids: CASSLTGFQETQYF.

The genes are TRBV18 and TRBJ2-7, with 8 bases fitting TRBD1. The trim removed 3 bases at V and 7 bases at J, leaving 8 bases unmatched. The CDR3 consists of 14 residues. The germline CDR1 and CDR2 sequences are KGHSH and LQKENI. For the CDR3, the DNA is TGTGCCAGCTCACCTCAGGACAGGGTGGGGGAGCAGTACTTC. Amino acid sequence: CASSPQDRVGEQYF.

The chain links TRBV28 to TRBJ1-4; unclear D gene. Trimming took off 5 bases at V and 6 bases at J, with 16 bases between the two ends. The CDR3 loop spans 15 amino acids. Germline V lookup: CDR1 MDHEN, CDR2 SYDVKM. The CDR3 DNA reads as TGTGCCAGCAGTGATGTTCGGCCTCCATATGAAAAACTGTTTTTT. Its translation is CASSDVRPPYEKLFF.

The CDR3 coding sequence is TGTGCCAGCAGTCCGACAGCCTGGGGAGAAAAACTGTTTTTT. This gives the protein CASSPTAWGEKLFF. The rearrangement joins TRBV6-5 to TRBJ1-4; weak D call: TRBD1 (5 bases). This CDR3 comprises 14 residues. V was shortened by 5 bases and J by 8 bases, with 15 bases between the two germline ends. The V gene's germline CDR1 is MNHEY and CDR2 SVGAGI.

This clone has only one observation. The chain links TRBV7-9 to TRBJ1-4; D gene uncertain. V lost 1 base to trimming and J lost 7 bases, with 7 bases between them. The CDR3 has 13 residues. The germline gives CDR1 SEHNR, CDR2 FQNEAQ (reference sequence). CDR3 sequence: CASSLGPPEKLFF. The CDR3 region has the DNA TGTGCCAGCAGCTTAGGCCCCCCTGAAAAACTGTTTTTT.